This T cell receptor (beta chain) was captured in a study of human T cells and chemical hapten exposure. Germline lookup yields CDR1 SGHTA and CDR2 FQGNSA. With 5 bases clipped from V and 2 bases from J, the junction kept 8 bases outside the gene matches. This CDR3 spans 15 amino acids. TCRdb recomputed calls from the RACE reads with MiXCR, one row per CDR3 protein. There are some 91,000 distinct CDR3 sequences in the sample; around 11% occur only once, and roughly 2.1% lies in the top ten. Time point: patch test 1, 2 weeks after DPC sensitization. Treatment reported: therapeutic diphenylcyclopropenone sensitization with weekly scalp DPC.

The chain links TRBV7-2 to TRBJ2-5; TRBD2 matches at 7 bases. The sample was whole blood, taken in connection with sensitization to the hapten diphenylcyclopropenone (DPC). The sequence came from a woman aged 40 to 50 with alopecia areata. Some clones in this sample may be carry-over from other donors' samples. The CDR3 region is CASSPNRGVQETQYF. CDR3 nucleotides: TGTGCCAGCAGCCCCAACCGGGGGGTACAAGAGACCCAGTACTTC.